This entry lists 3 T cell receptor beta chains sequenced from one sample in a study of T-cell memory formation after mild COVID-19. From the 5' RACE reads, TCRdb called clonotypes with MiXCR, one entry per CDR3 protein. The repertoire includes just under 550,000 distinct CDR3 sequences, just over 20% of them detected once, and about 12% sits in the top ten. Specimen: PBMCs or a T cell subset sorted from them (not recorded which). The receptors were gathered from an adult woman who had mild COVID-19 (a few samples of this study predate the infection). Cell type and time point are not known.

This clonotype was picked up many times. The chain combines TRBV12-3 or TRBV12-4 with TRBJ1-1; no clear D. The CDR3 consists of 12 residues. V lost 8 bases to trimming and J lost 1 base, with 8 bases between them. The CDR3 loop is CASPPENTEAFF. The CDR3 DNA follows: TGTGCCAGCCCGCCGGAGAACACTGAAGCTTTCTTT.

This clonotype was observed a few times. The V gene is TRBV11-2, the J gene TRBJ2-1; the D gene is possibly TRBD1 (6 bases). Germline values: CDR1 SGHAT, CDR2 FQNNGV. The V end lost 1 base, the J end lost 8 bases, and 15 bases lay between the germline ends. The CDR3 consists of 15 residues. CDR3 residues: CASSLGGHDLHEQFF. The CDR3 DNA reads TGTGCCAGCAGCTTAGGGGGACACGATCTCCATGAGCAGTTCTTC.

This clonotype has just a few counts. V is TRBV9 and J is TRBJ2-3, with 14 bases aligning to TRBD2. V was pared by 3 bases and J by 4 bases, with 7 bases of the junction left unmatched. Germline CDR1 SGDLS, CDR2 YYNGEE. The CDR3 is made up of 17 amino acids. As DNA, the CDR3 is TGTGCCAGCAGCGCTCAGACTAGCGGGGGGGAGGCAGATACGCAGTATTTT. Encoded protein: CASSAQTSGGEADTQYF.